This paragraph reports one T cell receptor beta chain. The sample comes from a study of T cells in Graves' hyperthyroidism and ophthalmopathy. The CDR3 regions of TCR beta were amplified from RNA transcripts. First-round RT-PCR of the TCR CDR3 relied on the HTBI primer set. TCRdb re-called the multiplex PCR reads with MiXCR, one entry per CDR3 protein. The sample yields under 400,000 distinct CDR3 sequences, roughly 15% seen once. The authors took PBMCs from 9.5 to 10 ml fresh peripheral blood. Germline V CDR1 and CDR2: MNHEY, SMNVEV (reference sequence). This CDR3 is 14 amino acids long. Trimming took off 5 bases at V and 2 bases at J, with 7 bases between the two ends.

The source is a woman aged 60-75 years with Graves' ophthalmopathy. The chain couples TRBV27 to TRBJ2-6; no definite D call. Sample: blood. The CDR3 reads CASSPSPGANVLTF. The CDR3 nucleotides are TGTGCCAGCAGTCCTTCCCCTGGGGCCAACGTCCTGACTTTC.